These T cell receptor beta chains were read from a single sample in a study of blood T cells in healthy people across ages. TCRdb re-analysed the 5' RACE reads in MiXCR, keeping a single row per CDR3 protein. The sample has about 1.4 million distinct CDR3 sequences; 59% are singletons. Sequenced: blood. The source of these receptors is a man between 18 and 35 years old in good health. Each CDR3 is given with its conserved first and last residue. D genes are given only for firm matches. Clone size, where shown, is once, few, many, or a class for clones that have expanded.

>NA|few|TRBJ2-7|TRBV25-1
TGTGCCAGCAGTGAAGGCAGCTCGCTTTACTACGAGCAGTACTTC
CASSEGSSLYYEQYF
>TRBD2|NA|TRBJ2-7|TRBV9
TGTGCCAGCAGCCGGGGGGGAAAATACGAGCAGTACTTC
CASSRGGKYEQYF
>NA|few|TRBJ2-5|TRBV29-1
TGCAGCGTTGATGTGCGTGGTGGGTACCAAGAGACCCAGTACTTC
CSVDVRGGYQETQYF
>NA|NA|TRBJ2-7|TRBV15
TGTGCCACCTCCACCGAGTTAGCTTACGAGCAGTACTTC
CATSTELAYEQYF
>NA|NA|TRBJ2-7|TRBV10-3
TGTGCCATCAGTGAGACGCAACACCACCCCTACGAGCAGTACTTC
CAISETQHHPYEQYF
>NA|NA|TRBJ2-2|TRBV29-1
TGCAGCGTTGAAGATCTAAGGCAGGCTGGCACCGGGGAGCTGTTTTTT
CSVEDLRQAGTGELFF
>NA|NA|TRBJ2-1|TRBV6-2/TRBV6-3
TGTGCCACCACCTCCTCCGAACGGGAGCGTGAGCAGTTCTTC
CATTSSEREREQFF
>NA|NA|TRBJ1-6|TRBV6-6
TGTGCCAGCAGCGGCTATAATTCACCCCTCCACTTT
CASSGYNSPLHF
>TRBD2|NA|TRBJ2-1|TRBV20-1
TGCAGTGCCCCTAGCGGCCCCCGGAGAGAGCAGTTCTTC
CSAPSGPRREQFF
>NA|NA|TRBJ2-1|TRBV5-1
TGCGCCAGCAGCGGTGAGGGTTACGAGCAGTTCTTC
CASSGEGYEQFF
>NA|NA|TRBJ2-2|TRBV4-3
TGCGCCAGCAGCCGGGGAACGTCAGGAGCCGGGGAGCTGTTTTTT
CASSRGTSGAGELFF
>NA|NA|TRBJ2-7|TRBV11-2
TGTGCCAGCGGCCGGTCTAGGGTCGAGCAGTACTTC
CASGRSRVEQYF
>TRBD2|once|TRBJ2-3|TRBV20-1
TGCAGTACGAGCGGGAGGTCCTCAGATACGCAGTATTTT
CSTSGRSSDTQYF
>TRBD1|once|TRBJ1-5|TRBV25-1
TGTGCCAGCAGTGAAGGGACAGGTCATCAGCCCCAGCATTTT
CASSEGTGHQPQHF
>NA|NA|TRBJ2-4|TRBV27
TGTGCCAGCAGTCCCGGGTTGATAGCCTTTCAGTACTTC
CASSPGLIAFQYF
>TRBD1|NA|TRBJ1-1|TRBV29-1
TGCAGCGTTGAACAGGGGGCGAACACTGAAGCTTTCTTT
CSVEQGANTEAFF
>NA|NA|TRBJ2-1|TRBV5-1
TGCGCCAGCAGCGAGGACGTCTCCTACAATGAGCAGTTCTTC
CASSEDVSYNEQFF
>NA|NA|TRBJ2-1|TRBV7-8
TGTGCCAGCAGCTTAGACCAGCTCAACCGCAATGAGCAGTTCTTC
CASSLDQLNRNEQFF
>TRBD1|few|TRBJ1-6|TRBV4-2
TGTGCCAGCAGCCAAGAGGGGACAGGAGGATCACCCCTCCACTTT
CASSQEGTGGSPLHF
>TRBD1|NA|TRBJ1-2|TRBV7-9
TGTGCCAGCAGCCTCATCTGGGACAGGACCTATGGCTACACCTTC
CASSLIWDRTYGYTF
>TRBD2|once|TRBJ2-1|TRBV10-3
TGTGCCATCAGTGGAGTGCTTAGCGGGAACCCGCGCGATGAGCAGTTCTTC
CAISGVLSGNPRDEQFF
>TRBD2|NA|TRBJ2-2|TRBV29-1
TGCAGCGTTGAAGAACTAGCGGGAGGGTTTAGCACCGGGGAGCTGTTTTTT
CSVEELAGGFSTGELFF
>TRBD2|NA|TRBJ2-3|TRBV4-3
TGCGCCAGCAGCCAAGATATGGAAGCGGGGGGTACGCAGTATTTT
CASSQDMEAGGTQYF
>NA|NA|TRBJ2-1|TRBV7-9
TGTGCCAGCAGACCTAGCGGAGGGGGGGTGGATGAGCAGTTCTTC
CASRPSGGGVDEQFF
>TRBD1|once|TRBJ1-1|TRBV10-3
TGTGCCATCACTCGGGACAGGGCGACTGAAGCTTTCTTT
CAITRDRATEAFF
>NA|few|TRBJ2-7|TRBV7-2
TGTGCCAGCTATTTACAAGGGAACTTACCCCACGAGCAGTACTTC
CASYLQGNLPHEQYF
>NA|once|TRBJ2-2|TRBV6-5
TGTGCCAGCAGGTACAAGAACACCGGGGAGCTGTTTTTT
CASRYKNTGELFF
>NA|NA|TRBJ1-2|TRBV7-9
TGTGCCAGCAGCTTAGCACCCGCGGGGCCAGTATACTATGGCTACACCTTC
CASSLAPAGPVYYGYTF
>NA|NA|TRBJ2-1|TRBV6-2/TRBV6-3
TGTGCCAGCAGCCTGCTATCGGGGGGCCCCAATGAGCAGTTCTTC
CASSLLSGGPNEQFF
>TRBD2|NA|TRBJ2-4|TRBV27
TGTGCCAGCAGTCGCGGGGCTAGCGGGAGGCCCATGGACATTCAGTACTTC
CASSRGASGRPMDIQYF
>NA|NA|TRBJ2-1|TRBV20-1
TGCAGTGCAACCCGGGACTCGTGGGACGATGAGCAGTTCTTC
CSATRDSWDDEQFF
>NA|NA|TRBJ2-3|TRBV6-5
TGTGCCAGCAGTTATATATGGGGGGAGGTCCCAGATACGCAGTATTTT
CASSYIWGEVPDTQYF
>NA|few|TRBJ2-3|TRBV4-3
TGCGCCAGCAGCCAAGTTCCGAGAGATACGCAGTATTTT
CASSQVPRDTQYF
>TRBD2|NA|TRBJ2-3|TRBV24-1
TGTGCCACCAGTGCCGGACTAGCGGGAAGTACAGATACGCAGTATTTT
CATSAGLAGSTDTQYF
>NA|NA|TRBJ2-5|TRBV27
TGTGCCAGCAGAACCGGACAGAAAGAGACCCAGTACTTC
CASRTGQKETQYF
>NA|many|TRBJ2-3|TRBV20-1
TGCAGTGCAGACCGCCGGGCGGGAAGCACAGATACGCAGTATTTT
CSADRRAGSTDTQYF
>NA|few|TRBJ2-1|TRBV29-1
TGCAGCGCTGAATCAGCTGGCCTCAATGAGCAGTTCTTC
CSAESAGLNEQFF
>NA|NA|TRBJ2-5|TRBV6-6
TGTGCCAGCAGTTACTTTGCAGGGGGGAAGGAGACCCAGTACTTC
CASSYFAGGKETQYF
>TRBD2|NA|TRBJ2-7|TRBV11-2
TGTGCCAGCAGCCCCCGGACTAGCGGCCTAGGGTACGAGCAGTACTTC
CASSPRTSGLGYEQYF
>TRBD2|few|TRBJ2-3|TRBV24-1
TGTGCCACCAGCTCTAATAGCGGGGGATTAGATACGCAGTATTTT
CATSSNSGGLDTQYF
>NA|NA|TRBJ2-3|TRBV20-1
TGCAGTGCTGATACAGGGACAGATACGCAGTATTTT
CSADTGTDTQYF
>NA|few|TRBJ2-6|TRBV13
TGTGCCAGCAGCTTAGGGCGAGGTGGGGCCAACGTCCTGACTTTC
CASSLGRGGANVLTF
>TRBD2|NA|TRBJ2-7|TRBV6-5
TGTGCCAGCAGTAACAGACAGGGACTAGCGGGGGTCGAGTACGAGCAGTACTTC
CASSNRQGLAGVEYEQYF
>NA|NA|TRBJ1-5|TRBV27
TGTGCCAGCAGTTGGAGCACTGATCAGCCCCAGCATTTT
CASSWSTDQPQHF
>TRBD2|few|TRBJ2-5|TRBV25-1
TGTGCCAGCAGTGAACTAGCGGGGGTGGTAGAGACCCAGTACTTC
CASSELAGVVETQYF
>NA|few|TRBJ2-3|TRBV20-1
TGCAGTGCCCCGCGTAACGGGGATACGCAGTATTTT
CSAPRNGDTQYF
>NA|once|TRBJ2-5|TRBV7-6
TGTGCCAGCAGCCCGATTCTAGGGGAGACCCAGTACTTC
CASSPILGETQYF
>NA|few|TRBJ2-3|TRBV4-3
TGCGCCAGCAGCCAAGATACGGTTTCTAGCACAGATACGCAGTATTTT
CASSQDTVSSTDTQYF
>NA|few|TRBJ2-7|TRBV4-1
TGCGCCAGCAGCCAAGTTGCGGACAGCCTAAGCTCCTACGAGCAGTACTTC
CASSQVADSLSSYEQYF
>TRBD2|NA|TRBJ2-2|TRBV6-5
TGTGCCAGCACCCACCCCGGGGGGATCAACACCGGGGAGCTGTTTTTT
CASTHPGGINTGELFF